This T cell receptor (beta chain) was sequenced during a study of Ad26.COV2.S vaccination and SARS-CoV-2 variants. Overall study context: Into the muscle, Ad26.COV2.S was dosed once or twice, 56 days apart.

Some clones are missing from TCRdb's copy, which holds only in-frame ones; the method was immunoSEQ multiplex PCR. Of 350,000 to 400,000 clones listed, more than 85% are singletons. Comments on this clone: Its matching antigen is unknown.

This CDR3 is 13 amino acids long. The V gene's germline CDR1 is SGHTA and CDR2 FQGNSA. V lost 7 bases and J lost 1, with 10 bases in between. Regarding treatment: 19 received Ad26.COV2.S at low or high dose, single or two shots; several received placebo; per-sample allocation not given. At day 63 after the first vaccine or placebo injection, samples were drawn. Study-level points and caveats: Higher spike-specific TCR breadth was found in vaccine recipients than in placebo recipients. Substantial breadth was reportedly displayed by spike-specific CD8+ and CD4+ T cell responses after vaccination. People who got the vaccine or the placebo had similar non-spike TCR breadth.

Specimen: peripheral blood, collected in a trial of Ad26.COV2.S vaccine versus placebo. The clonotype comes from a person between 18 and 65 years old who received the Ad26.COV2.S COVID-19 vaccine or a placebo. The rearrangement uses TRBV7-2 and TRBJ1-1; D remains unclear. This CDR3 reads CASTWQENTEAFF. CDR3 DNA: TGTGCCAGCACCTGGCAGGAGAACACTGAAGCTTTCTTT.